This T cell receptor (beta chain) was captured in a study of blood T cells in healthy people across ages. This clonotype was recorded a few times. A J-beta primer mix and a sample-barcoded 5' primer were used in a second PCR of roughly 7 to 12 cycles. TCRdb analysed the 5' RACE reads with MiXCR anew, one entry per CDR3 protein. The data show over a million distinct CDR3 sequences, under 45% seen once. With V trimmed by 7 bases and J by 4 bases, 14 bases remained unmatched. There are 16 residues in the CDR3. Germline-derived CDR1 and CDR2 are SGHAT and FQNNGV. Extraction yielded at least 5.5 micrograms of total RNA per sample.

Material: blood. This receptor was identified in a woman in her sixties or seventies in good health. J is TRBJ2-3 and V is TRBV11-2; 7 nucleotides align to TRBD1. The chain's CDR3 is CASTAQTGSISDTQYF. CDR3 DNA: TGTGCCAGCACCGCACAGACAGGGAGTATTTCAGATACGCAGTATTTT.